This T cell receptor beta chain was sequenced during a study of CD4+ T cells in melanoma. The protocol was immunoSEQ multiplex PCR, while the TCRdb copy is restricted to in-frame clones and leaves out a portion. The sample comprises around 20,000 clones, 80% to 90% of which are singletons, and roughly 5% rests with the top ten. V lost 3 bases and J lost 4, with 7 bases in between. This CDR3 is built from 12 residues. CDR1 is SGHRS and CDR2 is YFSETQ in the germline V gene. The chain is built from TRBV5-1 and TRBJ2-5; tentatively, D is TRBD1 (5 bases). Sequenced: cells from a culture (not recorded whether cultured in vitro). The sequence was obtained from a human donor with melanoma. CDR3 in amino acids: CASSSDTETQYF. The CDR3 nucleotides are TGCGCCAGCAGCTCGGACACAGAGACCCAGTACTTC.